This T cell receptor (beta chain) was sequenced during a study of T cell responses to AZD1222 COVID-19 vaccine. The protocol was immunoSEQ multiplex PCR, while the TCRdb copy is restricted to in-frame clones and leaves out a portion. The table shows around 150,000 clones, with around 93% occurring only once. This CDR3 has 14 amino acids. The germline gives CDR1 SQVTM, CDR2 ANQGSEA. V dropped 0 bases and J dropped 2 bases, with 10 bases sitting between them. This clone turned up a few times. Its antigen remains unknown. Regarding the study as a whole: Females outnumbered males among donors, who were mostly white British; clonal diversity was possibly underestimated. Only a handful of AZD1222 recipients, several in all, had baseline seropositivity. Spike-specific TCR breadth and depth both grew after two AZD1222 doses.

The chain links TRBV29-1 to TRBJ1-2; D not resolved. The sequence was obtained from an adult who received the AZD1222 COVID-19 vaccine. Sequenced material: peripheral blood, taken 28 days after the second AZD1222 dose. The CDR3 loop is CSVEDVSANYGYTF. CDR3 coding DNA: TGCAGCGTTGAAGATGTTTCAGCGAACTATGGCTACACCTTC.